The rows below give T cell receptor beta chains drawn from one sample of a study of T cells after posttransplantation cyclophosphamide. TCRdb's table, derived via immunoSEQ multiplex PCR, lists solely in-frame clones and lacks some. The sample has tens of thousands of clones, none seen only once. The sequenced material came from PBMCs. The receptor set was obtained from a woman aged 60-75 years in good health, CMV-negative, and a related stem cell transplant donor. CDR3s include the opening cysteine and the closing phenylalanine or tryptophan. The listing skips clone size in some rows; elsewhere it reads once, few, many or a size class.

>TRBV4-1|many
CASSHPGQGSGNTIYF
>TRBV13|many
CASTRGPARGSARSPLHF
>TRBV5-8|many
CASSRTGDPTYGYTF
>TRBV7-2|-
CASSLVTSGGPGDTQYF
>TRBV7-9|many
CASSWTSGGEPEQFF
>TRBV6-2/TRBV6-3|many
CASSYGTRADTQYF
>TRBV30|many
CAWSVAWGGAAFF
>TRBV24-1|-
CATSDSGGAGETQYF
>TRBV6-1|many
CASSEKGYNQPQHF
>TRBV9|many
CASSVQWNTGELFF
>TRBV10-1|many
CASSELAGAPYNEQFF
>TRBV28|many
CASSSGDDRGGRQPQHF
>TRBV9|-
CASSVALEDTQYF